This T cell receptor beta chain comes out of a study of OX40 agonist ivuxolimab in advanced cancers. Findings and caveats of the study: Near-lowest levels of clonal expansion characterized partial responders at 0.1-3.0 mg/kg.

A remark on this clone: No antigen is known for it.

Germline assignment: CDR1 GTSNPN and CDR2 SVGIG (reference sequence). V lost 0 bases and J lost 0, with 15 bases in between. This CDR3 has 17 amino acids. The data were produced by immunoSEQ multiplex PCR, yet TCRdb's version contains in-frame clones alone and is incomplete. The data show under 100,000 clones, roughly 90% seen once. The genes are TRBV30 and TRBJ2-1, with D perhaps matching TRBD2 (6 bases). This sequence was found in an adult with an advanced solid tumor such as melanoma, head and neck, liver or kidney cancer. The material sequenced was CD4+ or CD8+ T cells sorted from blood, taken in a trial of the OX40 agonist ivuxolimab. CDR3 region: CAWSVRRVADSYNEQFF. CDR3 nucleotide sequence: TGTGCCTGGAGTGTACGACGTGTAGCGGACTCCTACAATGAGCAGTTCTTC.